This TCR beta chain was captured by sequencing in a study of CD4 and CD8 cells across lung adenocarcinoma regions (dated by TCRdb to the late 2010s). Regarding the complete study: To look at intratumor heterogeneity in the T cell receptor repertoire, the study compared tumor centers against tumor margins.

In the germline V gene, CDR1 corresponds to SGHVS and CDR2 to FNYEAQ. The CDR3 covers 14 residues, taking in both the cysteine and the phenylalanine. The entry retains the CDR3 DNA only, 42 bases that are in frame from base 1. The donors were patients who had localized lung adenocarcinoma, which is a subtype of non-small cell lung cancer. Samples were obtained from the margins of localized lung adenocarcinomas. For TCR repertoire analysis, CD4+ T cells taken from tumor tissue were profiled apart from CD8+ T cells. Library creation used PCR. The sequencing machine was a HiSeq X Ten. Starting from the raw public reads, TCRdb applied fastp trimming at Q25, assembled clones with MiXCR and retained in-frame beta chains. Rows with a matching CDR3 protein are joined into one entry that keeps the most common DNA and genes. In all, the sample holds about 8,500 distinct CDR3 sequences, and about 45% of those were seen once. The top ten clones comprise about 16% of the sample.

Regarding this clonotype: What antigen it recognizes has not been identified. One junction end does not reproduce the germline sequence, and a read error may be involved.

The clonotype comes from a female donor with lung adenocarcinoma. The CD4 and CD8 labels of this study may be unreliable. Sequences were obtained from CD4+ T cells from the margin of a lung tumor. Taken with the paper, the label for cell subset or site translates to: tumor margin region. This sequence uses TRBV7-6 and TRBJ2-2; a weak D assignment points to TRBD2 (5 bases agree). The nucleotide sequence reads TGTGCCAGCAGCCCGCACCAGAACACCGGGAAGCTGTACTTT. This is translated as CASSPHQNTGKLYF.